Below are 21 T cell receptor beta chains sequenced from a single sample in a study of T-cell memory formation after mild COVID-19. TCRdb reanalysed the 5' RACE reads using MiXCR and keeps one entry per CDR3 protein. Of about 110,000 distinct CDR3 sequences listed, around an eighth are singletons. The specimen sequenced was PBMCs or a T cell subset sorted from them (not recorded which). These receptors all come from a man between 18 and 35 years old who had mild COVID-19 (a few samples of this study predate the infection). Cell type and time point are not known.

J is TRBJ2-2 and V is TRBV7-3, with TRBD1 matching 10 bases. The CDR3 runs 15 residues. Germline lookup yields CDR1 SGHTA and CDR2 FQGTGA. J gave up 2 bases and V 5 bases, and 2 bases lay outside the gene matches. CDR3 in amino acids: CASSKTGGNTGELFF. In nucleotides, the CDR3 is TGTGCCAGCAGCAAGACAGGGGGCAACACCGGGGAGCTGTTTTTT.

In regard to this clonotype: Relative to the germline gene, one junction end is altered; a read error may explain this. The CDR3 spells CASSLGQGEFF. The CDR3 DNA is TGTGCCAGCAGTTTGGGACAGGGTGAGTTCTTC. V and J are TRBV5-6 and TRBJ2-1, with TRBD1 identical over 9 bases. Looked up from germline, CDR1 is SGHDT and CDR2 is YYEEEE. This CDR3 region has 11 residues.

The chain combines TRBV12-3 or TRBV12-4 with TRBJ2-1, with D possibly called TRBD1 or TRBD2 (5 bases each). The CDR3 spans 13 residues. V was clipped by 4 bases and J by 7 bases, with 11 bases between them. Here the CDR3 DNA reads TGTGCCAGCAGTTATTGGGGGTTTAATGAGCAGTTCTTC. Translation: CASSYWGFNEQFF.

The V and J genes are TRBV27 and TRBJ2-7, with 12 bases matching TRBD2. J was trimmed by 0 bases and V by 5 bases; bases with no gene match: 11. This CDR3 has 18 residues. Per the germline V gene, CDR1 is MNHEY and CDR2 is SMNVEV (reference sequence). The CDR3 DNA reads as TGTGCCAGCAGTCCCATGGGACTAGCGGGCCGGAGCTCCTACGAGCAGTACTTC. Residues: CASSPMGLAGRSSYEQYF.

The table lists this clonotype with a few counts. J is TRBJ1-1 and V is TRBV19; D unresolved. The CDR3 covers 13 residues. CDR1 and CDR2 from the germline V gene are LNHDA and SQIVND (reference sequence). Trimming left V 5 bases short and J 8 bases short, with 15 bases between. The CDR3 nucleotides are TGTGCCAGTAGTGGACCCGGACCAACCGAAGCTTTCTTT. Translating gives CASSGPGPTEAFF.

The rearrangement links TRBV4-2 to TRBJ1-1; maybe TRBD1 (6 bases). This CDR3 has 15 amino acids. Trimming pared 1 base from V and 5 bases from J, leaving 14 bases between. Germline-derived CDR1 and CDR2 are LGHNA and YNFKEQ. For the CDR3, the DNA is TGTGCCAGCAGCCAAGCTCAGGGGAGTGTAACTGAAGCTTTCTTT. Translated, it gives CASSQAQGSVTEAFF.

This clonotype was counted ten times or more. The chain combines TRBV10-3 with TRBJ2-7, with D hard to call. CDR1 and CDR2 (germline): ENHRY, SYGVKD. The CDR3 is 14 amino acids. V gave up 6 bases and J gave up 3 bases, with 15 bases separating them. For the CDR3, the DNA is TGTGCCATCAGATCTGGAGTTGCCGGCTACGAGCAGTACGTC. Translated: CAIRSGVAGYEQYV.

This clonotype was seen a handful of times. CDR3: CASSPIGTARTQYF. CDR3 coding DNA: TGTGCCAGCAGTCCAATCGGGACAGCCCGAACCCAGTACTTC. The chain combines TRBV12-3 or TRBV12-4 with TRBJ2-5, with 7 bases that match TRBD1. The CDR3 spans 14 residues. V was clipped by 5 bases and J by 8 bases; unmatched bases: 11.

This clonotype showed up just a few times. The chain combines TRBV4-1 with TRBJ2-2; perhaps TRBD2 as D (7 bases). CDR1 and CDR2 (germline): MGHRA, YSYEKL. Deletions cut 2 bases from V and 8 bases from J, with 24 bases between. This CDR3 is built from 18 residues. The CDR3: CASSQPLGGGPRTGELFF. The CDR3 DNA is TGCGCCAGCAGCCAACCCCTTGGGGGGGGGCCACGAACAGGGGAGCTGTTTTTT.

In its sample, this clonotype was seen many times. The CDR3 sequence: CASSPSGGPQHF. The CDR3 DNA follows: TGTGCCAGCAGCCCCAGTGGCGGCCCCCAGCATTTT. The genes are TRBV7-9 and TRBJ1-5; unclear D gene. The CDR3 is 12 amino acids. Germline CDR1 is SEHNR and CDR2 is FQNEAQ (reference sequence). V lost 5 bases and J lost 10, with 12 bases in between. Complete variable domain (other parts from reference TRBV7-9 and TRBJ1-5): DTGVSQNPRHKITKRGQNVTFRCDPISEHNRLYWYRQTLGQGPEFLTYFQNEAQLEKSRLLSDRFSAERPKGSFSTLEIQRTEQGDSAMYLCASSPSGGPQHFGDGTRLSIL.

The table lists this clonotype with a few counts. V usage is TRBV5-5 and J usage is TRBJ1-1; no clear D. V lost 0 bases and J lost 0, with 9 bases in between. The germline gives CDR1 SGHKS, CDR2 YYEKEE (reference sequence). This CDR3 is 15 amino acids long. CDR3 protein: CASSLAEGMNTEAFF. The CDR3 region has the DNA TGTGCCAGCAGCTTGGCGGAGGGTATGAACACTGAAGCTTTCTTT. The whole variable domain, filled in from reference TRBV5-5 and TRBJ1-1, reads DAGVTQSPTHLIKTRGQQVTLRCSPISGHKSVSWYQQVLGQGPQFIFQYYEKEERGRGNFPDRFSARQFPNYSSELNVNALLLGDSALYLCASSLAEGMNTEAFFGQGTRLTVV.

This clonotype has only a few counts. CDR3 loop: CASSRLGAPKNIQYF. CDR3 in DNA: TGTGCCAGCAGTCGTTTGGGGGCGCCCAAAAACATTCAGTACTTC. The chain combines TRBV14 with TRBJ2-4; a possible D gene is TRBD1 (6 bases). This CDR3 is 15 amino acids long. With 6 bases removed from V and 2 bases from J, the gap between germline ends came to 14 bases. Per the germline V gene, CDR1 is SGHDN and CDR2 is FVKESK.

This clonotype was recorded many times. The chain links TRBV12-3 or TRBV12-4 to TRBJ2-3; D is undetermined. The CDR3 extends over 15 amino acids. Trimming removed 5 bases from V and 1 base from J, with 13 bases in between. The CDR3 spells CASSPGPAGTDTQYF. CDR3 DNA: TGTGCCAGCAGTCCGGGCCCCGCGGGCACAGATACGCAGTATTTT.

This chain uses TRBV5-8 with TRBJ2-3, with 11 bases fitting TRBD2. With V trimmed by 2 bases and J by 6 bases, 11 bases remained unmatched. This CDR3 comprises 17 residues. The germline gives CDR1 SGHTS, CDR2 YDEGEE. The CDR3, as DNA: TGTGCCAGCAGCTTTGGCATTAGCGGGGGGGCCCCGGATACGCAGTATTTT. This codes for CASSFGISGGAPDTQYF.

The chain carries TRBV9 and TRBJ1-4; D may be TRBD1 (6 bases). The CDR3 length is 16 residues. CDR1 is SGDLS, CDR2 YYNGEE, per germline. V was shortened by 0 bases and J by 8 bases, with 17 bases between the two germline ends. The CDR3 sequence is CASSVEGGVVEEKLFF. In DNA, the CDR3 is TGTGCCAGCAGCGTAGAAGGGGGTGTCGTAGAGGAAAAACTGTTTTTT.

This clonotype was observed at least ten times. Here the CDR3 DNA reads TGTGCCAGCAGCCTCTCATCTAGGGGCGGGGGTAACGCAGATACGCAGTATTTT. Protein: CASSLSSRGGGNADTQYF. V gene TRBV5-6 combines with J gene TRBJ2-3; 7 positions match TRBD2. V shed 4 bases, J shed 4 bases, and the junction held 18 bases outside the gene matches. The CDR3 runs 18 residues. CDR1 and CDR2 from the germline V gene are SGHDT and YYEEEE.

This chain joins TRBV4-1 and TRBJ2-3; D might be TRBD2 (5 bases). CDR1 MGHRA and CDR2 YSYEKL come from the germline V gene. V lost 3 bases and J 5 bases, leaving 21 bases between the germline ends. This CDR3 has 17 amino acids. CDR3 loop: CASSQRSSYSEGDTQYF. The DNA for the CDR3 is TGCGCCAGCAGCCAGCGCTCCAGCTACTCTGAGGGAGATACGCAGTATTTT.

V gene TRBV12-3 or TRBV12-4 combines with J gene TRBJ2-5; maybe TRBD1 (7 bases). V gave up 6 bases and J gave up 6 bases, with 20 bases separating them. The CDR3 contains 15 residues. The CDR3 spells CASRPAEGAFQTQYF. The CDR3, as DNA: TGTGCCAGCAGACCCGCGGAGGGGGCCTTTCAGACCCAGTACTTC.

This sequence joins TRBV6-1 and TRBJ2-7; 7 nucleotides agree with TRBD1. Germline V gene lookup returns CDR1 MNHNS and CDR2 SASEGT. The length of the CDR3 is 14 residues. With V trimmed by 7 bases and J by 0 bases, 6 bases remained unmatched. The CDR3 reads CASKPGQSSYEQYF. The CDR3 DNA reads TGTGCCAGCAAACCGGGACAGAGCTCCTACGAGCAGTACTTC.

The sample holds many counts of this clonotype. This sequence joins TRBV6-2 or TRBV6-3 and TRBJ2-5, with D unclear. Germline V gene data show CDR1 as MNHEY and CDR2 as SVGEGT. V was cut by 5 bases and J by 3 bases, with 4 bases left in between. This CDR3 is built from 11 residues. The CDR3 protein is CASSTEETQYF. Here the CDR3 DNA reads TGTGCCAGCAGTACAGAAGAGACCCAGTACTTC.

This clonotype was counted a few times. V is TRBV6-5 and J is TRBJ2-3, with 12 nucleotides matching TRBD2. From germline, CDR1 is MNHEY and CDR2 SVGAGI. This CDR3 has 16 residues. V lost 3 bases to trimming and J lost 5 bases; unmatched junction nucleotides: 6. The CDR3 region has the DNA TGTGCCAGCAGTTATTCGACTAGCGGGGGAGGAGATACGCAGTATTTT. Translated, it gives CASSYSTSGGGDTQYF.